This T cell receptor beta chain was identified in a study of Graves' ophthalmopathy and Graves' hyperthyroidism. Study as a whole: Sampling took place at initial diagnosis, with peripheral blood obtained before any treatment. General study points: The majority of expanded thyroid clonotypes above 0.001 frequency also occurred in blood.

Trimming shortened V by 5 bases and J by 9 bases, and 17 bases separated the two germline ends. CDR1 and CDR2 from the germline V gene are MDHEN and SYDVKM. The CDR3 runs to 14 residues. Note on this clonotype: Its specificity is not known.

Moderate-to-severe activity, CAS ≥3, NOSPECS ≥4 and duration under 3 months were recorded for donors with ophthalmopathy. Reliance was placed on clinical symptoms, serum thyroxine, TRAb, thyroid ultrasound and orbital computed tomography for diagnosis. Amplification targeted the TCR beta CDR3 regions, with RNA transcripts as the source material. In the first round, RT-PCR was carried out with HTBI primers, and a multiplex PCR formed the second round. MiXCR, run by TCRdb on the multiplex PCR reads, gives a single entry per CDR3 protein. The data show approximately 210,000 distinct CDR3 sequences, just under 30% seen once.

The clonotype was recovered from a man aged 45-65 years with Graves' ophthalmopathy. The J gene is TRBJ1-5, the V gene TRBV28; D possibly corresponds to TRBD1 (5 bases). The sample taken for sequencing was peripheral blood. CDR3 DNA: TGTGCCAGCAGTACCCATAAGGGGTGGCCGCCCCAGCATTTT. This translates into CASSTHKGWPPQHF.